This TCR beta chain was profiled in a study of blood T cell repertoires in COVID-19. The wider study: From the United States, Italy and Spain came samples of acute and convalescent COVID-19. Nucleic acid was either cDNA or gDNA, and it came from T cells, B-cell-depleted T cells, or PBMCs.

Those enrolled in Seattle joined during active infection and were followed longitudinally afterward. Methods used by the authors: Amplification of reference gene primers provided the estimated nucleated cell counts. Assay: immunoSEQ multiplex PCR; the TCRdb copy retains only in-frame clones and omits some. That table supplies the V and J calls and clone size; D and trimming were determined from the DNA. The sample includes roughly 100,000 clones, just under 95% of them seen just once. This receptor was taken from a woman in her forties or fifties with COVID-19, enrolled during active disease. What was sequenced was peripheral blood.

The CDR3 coding sequence is TGTGCCAGCCTAAAGGTATTCGGGGATAATTCACCCCTCCACTTT. Translation: CASLKVFGDNSPLHF. The chain has TRBV27 and TRBJ1-6; D is uncertain. CDR1 and CDR2 (germline): MNHEY, SMNVEV (reference sequence). V was cut by 8 bases and J by 5 bases, with 16 bases left in between. This CDR3 contains 15 residues.